One sample yielded the 4 T cell receptor beta chains listed below, sequenced in a study of radiotherapy plus CTLA-4 blockade in lung cancer. The protocol was immunoSEQ multiplex PCR, while the TCRdb copy is restricted to in-frame clones and leaves out a portion. The repertoire holds 70,000 to 90,000 clones, with under 85% as singletons. This specimen was peripheral blood, taken from a patient treated with radiotherapy plus ipilimumab. The receptor source for this set is a human donor with non-small cell lung cancer who had stable disease on radiotherapy plus ipilimumab.

V gene TRBV4-2 combines with J gene TRBJ2-7; 8 nucleotides align to TRBD1. The V and J ends lost 5 bases and 2 bases, in that order; junction bases with no gene match: 2. The CDR3 length is 13 residues. The germline CDR1 and CDR2 sequences are LGHNA and YNFKEQ. CDR3 sequence (DNA): TGTGCCAGCAGCTCGGACAGGGCCTACGAGCAGTACTTC. Protein: CASSSDRAYEQYF.

The V gene is TRBV6-1, the J gene TRBJ1-5; a possible D gene is TRBD1 (6 bases). Germline V gives CDR1 MNHNS, CDR2 SASEGT. V was clipped by 0 bases and J by 3 bases, with 9 bases between them. The length of the CDR3 is 15 residues. The CDR3 spells CASSEAGHSNQPQHF. CDR3 nucleotide sequence: TGTGCCAGCAGTGAAGCGGGACACTCCAATCAGCCCCAGCATTTT.

This clone appeared a few times. The V gene is TRBV7-9, the J gene TRBJ1-6; D gene unclear. Deletions cut 3 bases from V and 2 bases from J, with 5 bases between. The CDR3 is 14 amino acids. From germline, CDR1 is SEHNR and CDR2 FQNEAQ (reference sequence). The CDR3 bases are TGTGCCAGCAGCTTTGGAACCTATAATTCACCCCTCCACTTT. Translated, it gives CASSFGTYNSPLHF.

This chain links TRBV14 with TRBJ1-2; D perhaps matches TRBD1 (6 bases). CDR3 length: 15 amino acids. The germline gives CDR1 SGHDN, CDR2 FVKESK. Trimming shortened V by 2 bases and J by 4 bases, and 14 bases separated the two germline ends. This CDR3 reads CASSQQSQGSYGYTF. DNA for the CDR3: TGTGCCAGCAGCCAACAATCCCAGGGGTCCTATGGCTACACCTTC.